The rows below give T cell receptor beta chains drawn from one sample of a study of cytomegalovirus exposure and HLA in healthy donors. Clones were read by immunoSEQ multiplex PCR, and TCRdb kept only the in-frame ones, dropping some. The repertoire holds around 130,000 clones, with under 90% as singletons. Sequencing input: PBMCs. The origin of the receptors is a man between 18 and 29 years old in good health and CMV-seronegative. The CDR3 runs from the conserved cysteine through the conserved F or W. D genes are given only for firm matches. Part of the rows lack a size; the others show once, few, many or a class for expanded clones.

>TRBJ2-4|15|TRBV11-2|TRBD1|.
CASSFDRGQGNIQYF
TGTGCCAGCAGCTTCGACAGGGGCCAGGGGAACATTCAGTACTTC
>TRBJ1-2|14|TRBV30|.|.
CAWSSPDRGYGYTF
TGTGCCTGGAGTTCCCCGGACAGAGGCTATGGCTACACCTTC
>TRBJ2-1|15|TRBV5-1|TRBD2|.
CASSPQQAGKNEQFF
TGCGCCAGCAGCCCCCAGCAAGCGGGAAAAAATGAGCAGTTCTTC
>TRBJ2-7|13|TRBV28|.|.
CASTPRQAYEQYF
TGTGCCAGCACTCCGAGACAGGCCTACGAGCAGTACTTC
>TRBJ2-1|13|TRBV29-1|TRBD1|once
CSATGGSYNEQFF
TGCAGCGCGACAGGGGGATCCTACAATGAGCAGTTCTTC
>TRBJ2-1|10|TRBV20-1|.|.
CSAPFYEQFF
TGCAGTGCTCCGTTCTATGAGCAGTTCTTC
>TRBJ2-4|15|TRBV30|TRBD1|.
CAWQRTGIAKNIQYF
TGTGCCTGGCAAAGGACAGGGATAGCCAAAAACATTCAGTACTTC
>TRBJ2-4|16|TRBV6-5|TRBD2|.
CASSYGAGVAKNIQYF
TGTGCCAGCAGTTACGGGGCGGGGGTAGCCAAAAACATTCAGTACTTC
>TRBJ1-2|14|TRBV27|.|.
CASSLTASAYGYTF
TGTGCCAGCAGTTTAACGGCCAGCGCCTATGGCTACACCTTC
>TRBJ1-2|11|TRBV9|.|few
CASSQGGGYTF
TGTGCCAGCAGTCAGGGAGGCGGCTACACCTTC
>TRBJ2-3|13|TRBV6-1|.|.
CASGGFSTDTQYF
TGTGCCAGCGGGGGCTTCAGCACAGATACGCAGTATTTT
>TRBJ1-2|12|TRBV27|.|few
CASSKDSYGYTF
TGTGCCAGCAGTAAGGACAGCTATGGCTACACCTTC
>TRBJ1-2|15|TRBV29-1|.|.
CSVDSAASELYGYTF
TGCAGCGTTGACTCAGCCGCGTCGGAGCTCTATGGCTACACCTTC
>TRBJ2-3|18|TRBV9|.|.
CASSAETGVFGFVDTQYF
TGTGCCAGCAGCGCCGAAACGGGGGTTTTCGGTTTCGTAGATACGCAGTATTTT
>TRBJ1-5|15|TRBV19|TRBD1|.
CASSIGGTVNQPQHF
TGTGCCAGTAGTATTGGAGGGACAGTAAATCAGCCCCAGCATTTT
>TRBJ1-5|16|TRBV6-6|.|.
CASGPHRVWSNQPQHF
TGTGCCAGCGGACCTCACAGGGTATGGAGCAATCAGCCCCAGCATTTT
>TRBJ2-7|14|TRBV4-3|.|.
CASSQDVLLYEQYF
TGCGCCAGCAGCCAAGATGTATTACTCTACGAGCAGTACTTC
>TRBJ2-1|13|TRBV10-3|TRBD1|.
CAIRGDRDNEQFF
TGTGCCATCAGGGGGGACAGGGACAATGAGCAGTTCTTC
>TRBJ1-3|15|TRBV6-5|.|.
CASRKRGGSGNTIYF
TGTGCCAGCAGAAAACGCGGGGGATCTGGAAACACCATATATTTT
>TRBJ2-7|13|TRBV7-9|.|.
CASSLGRKYEQYF
TGTGCCAGCAGCCTTGGCAGAAAATACGAGCAGTACTTC
>TRBJ2-2|16|TRBV21-1|.|.
CASSPYIGTTTGELFF
TGTGCCAGCAGCCCCTATATTGGGACAACTACCGGGGAGCTGTTTTTT
>TRBJ2-5|15|TRBV9|TRBD1|.
CASSVATGGGETQYF
TGTGCCAGCAGCGTAGCTACAGGGGGAGGCGAGACCCAGTACTTC
>TRBJ1-1|13|TRBV7-9|.|few
CASSLDFITEAFF
TGTGCCAGCAGCTTGGACTTTATCACTGAAGCTTTCTTT
>TRBJ1-1|13|TRBV5-6|.|few
CASSSGIRTEAFF
TGTGCCAGCAGCTCAGGGATTCGGACTGAAGCTTTCTTT
>TRBJ1-4|19|TRBV4-1|.|once
CASSQVLGTRKATNEKLFF
TGCGCCAGCAGCCAAGTACTTGGGACAAGGAAGGCAACTAATGAAAAACTGTTTTTT
>TRBJ2-1|12|TRBV19|.|.
CASVSLISEQFF
TGTGCCAGCGTATCCCTCATCAGTGAGCAGTTCTTC
>TRBJ1-6|13|TRBV15|.|.
CATSSRGSSPLHF
TGTGCCACCAGCAGCAGGGGCAGTTCACCCCTCCACTTT
>TRBJ2-7|13|TRBV6-5|.|.
CASSFTRQSEQYF
TGTGCCAGCAGTTTTACCCGACAGTCCGAGCAGTACTTC
>TRBJ1-4|17|TRBV5-6|.|.
CASSLDRATATNEKLFF
TGTGCCAGCAGCTTGGACAGGGCGACAGCAACTAATGAAAAACTGTTTTTT
>TRBJ2-7|15|TRBV4-3|TRBD1|.
CASSQPGQGASEQYF
TGCGCCAGCAGCCAACCGGGACAGGGGGCTAGCGAGCAGTACTTC
>TRBJ2-7|14|TRBV15|.|.
CATSRDVGRDEQYF
TGTGCCACCAGCAGAGATGTGGGGCGCGACGAGCAGTACTTC
>TRBJ2-7|13|TRBV11-2|.|.
CASSSRDSYEQYF
TGTGCCAGCAGCTCCCGGGACTCCTACGAGCAGTACTTC
>TRBJ2-1|10|TRBV2|.|.
CASRRRREFF
TGTGCCAGCAGAAGACGGAGGGAGTTCTTC